The 5 T cell receptor beta chains below were found in one sample sequenced in a study of CD8 T cells in ankylosing spondylitis. Study outcomes and limitations: Within ankylosing spondylitis blood, a TCR beta motif made up of eight highly homologous variants appeared to be characteristic.

For these receptors, no antigen is known. TCRdb passed the 5' RACE reads through MiXCR, listing each CDR3 protein once. The table records 750,000 to 850,000 distinct CDR3 sequences, about 12% of them present only once. Sequences were obtained from blood, either unsorted or a sorted T cell fraction (not recorded which). Every receptor here comes from a male donor with ankylosing spondylitis.

The chain recombines TRBV18 with TRBJ2-7, with 10 bases aligning to TRBD1. V trimming: 6 bases; J trimming: 0 bases; junction bases outside the gene matches: 5. The CDR3 sequence is 15 residues long. Germline V gene lookup returns CDR1 KGHSH and CDR2 LQKENI. This chain's CDR3 is CASSRDRGTSYEQYF. The DNA of the CDR3 is TGTGCCAGCTCCCGGGACAGGGGAACCTCCTACGAGCAGTACTTC.

A few counts support this clonotype. The genes are TRBV5-1 and TRBJ2-2, with no clear D. In germline, CDR1 is SGHRS, CDR2 YFSETQ. Trimming stripped 0 bases from V and 8 bases from J, with 8 bases between. CDR3 length: 13 residues. CDR3 protein: CASSLEVVGELFF. The CDR3, as DNA: TGCGCCAGCAGCTTGGAGGTGGTGGGGGAGCTGTTTTTT. The full variable domain, its missing parts supplied by reference TRBV5-1 and TRBJ2-2, is KAGVTQTPRYLIKTRGQQVTLSCSPISGHRSVSWYQQTPGQGLQFLFEYFSETQRNKGNFPGRFSGRQFSNSRSEMNVSTLELGDSALYLCASSLEVVGELFFGEGSRLTVL.

The J gene is TRBJ2-5, the V gene TRBV5-1; D might be TRBD1 (7 bases). V gave up 3 bases and J gave up 5 bases, with 20 bases separating them. CDR1 and CDR2 (germline): SGHRS, YFSETQ. The CDR3 is 16 residues long. The CDR3, as DNA: TGCGCCAGCAGCTCGGGACAGCTGGGAGGTGGCGAGACCCAGTACTTC. This codes for CASSSGQLGGGETQYF.

This chain uses TRBV12-3 or TRBV12-4 with TRBJ2-1, with D possibly matching TRBD1 (8 bases). The ends were cut back, 8 bases at V and 1 base at J, with 12 bases in the middle. The CDR3 has 14 residues. The CDR3, as DNA: TGTGCCAGCGGGAGGGACAGGTCCTACAATGAGCAGTTCTTC. It yields the protein CASGRDRSYNEQFF.

This clonotype was detected only a few times. The chain has TRBV20-1 and TRBJ2-1; a weak D match, TRBD2 (7 bases). The CDR3 is 16 residues long. Germline V CDR1 and CDR2: DFQATT, SNEGSKA (reference sequence). Trimming took off 5 bases at V and 7 bases at J, with 24 bases between the two ends. The CDR3: CSALIGGGSVFNEQFF. CDR3 DNA: TGCAGTGCTCTAATAGGGGGAGGGAGTGTGTTTAATGAGCAGTTCTTC.